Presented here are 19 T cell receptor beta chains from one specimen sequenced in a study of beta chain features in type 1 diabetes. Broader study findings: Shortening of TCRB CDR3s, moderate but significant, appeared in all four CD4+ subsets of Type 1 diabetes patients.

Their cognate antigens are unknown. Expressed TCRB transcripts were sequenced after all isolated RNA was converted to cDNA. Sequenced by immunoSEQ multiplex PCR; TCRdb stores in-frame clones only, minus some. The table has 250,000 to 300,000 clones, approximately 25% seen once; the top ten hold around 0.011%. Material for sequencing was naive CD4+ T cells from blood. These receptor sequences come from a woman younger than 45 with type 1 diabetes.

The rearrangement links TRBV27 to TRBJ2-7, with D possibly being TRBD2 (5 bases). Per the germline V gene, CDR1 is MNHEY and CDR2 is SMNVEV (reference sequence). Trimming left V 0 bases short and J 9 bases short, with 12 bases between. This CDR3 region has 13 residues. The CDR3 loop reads CASSLSFRERQYF. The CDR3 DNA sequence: TGTGCCAGCAGTTTATCCTTCCGGGAAAGGCAGTACTTC.

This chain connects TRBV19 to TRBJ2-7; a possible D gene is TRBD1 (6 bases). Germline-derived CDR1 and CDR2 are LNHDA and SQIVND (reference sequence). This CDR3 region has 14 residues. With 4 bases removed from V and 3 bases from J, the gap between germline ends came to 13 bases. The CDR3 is CASSNTGTSYEQYF. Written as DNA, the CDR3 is TGTGCCAGTAGTAACACCGGGACAAGCTACGAGCAGTACTTC.

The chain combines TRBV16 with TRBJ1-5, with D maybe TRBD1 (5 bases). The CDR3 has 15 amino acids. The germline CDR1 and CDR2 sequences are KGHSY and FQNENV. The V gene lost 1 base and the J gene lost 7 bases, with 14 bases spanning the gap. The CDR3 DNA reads TGTGCCAGCAGCCAATTCGGCTCTAGGGGCCAGCCCCAGCATTTT. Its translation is CASSQFGSRGQPQHF.

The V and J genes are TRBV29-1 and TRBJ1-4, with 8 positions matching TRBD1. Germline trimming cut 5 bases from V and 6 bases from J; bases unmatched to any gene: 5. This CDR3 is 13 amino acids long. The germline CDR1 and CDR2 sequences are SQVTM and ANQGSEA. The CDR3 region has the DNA TGCAGCGTTTTACGACAGGGGTATGAAAAACTGTTTTTT. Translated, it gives CSVLRQGYEKLFF. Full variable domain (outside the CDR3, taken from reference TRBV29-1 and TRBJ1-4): SAVISQKPSRDICQRGTSLTIQCQVDSQVTMMFWYRQQPGQSLTLIATANQGSEATYESGFVIDKFPISRPNLTFSTLTVSNMSPEDSSIYLCSVLRQGYEKLFFGSGTQLSVL.

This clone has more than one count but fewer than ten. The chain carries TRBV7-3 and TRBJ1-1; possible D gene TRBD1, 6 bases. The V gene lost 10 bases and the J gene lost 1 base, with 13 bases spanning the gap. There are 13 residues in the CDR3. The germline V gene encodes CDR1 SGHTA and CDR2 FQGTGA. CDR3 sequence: CATSDSPNTEAFF. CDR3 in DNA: TGTGCCACTTCGGACAGCCCGAACACTGAAGCTTTCTTT.

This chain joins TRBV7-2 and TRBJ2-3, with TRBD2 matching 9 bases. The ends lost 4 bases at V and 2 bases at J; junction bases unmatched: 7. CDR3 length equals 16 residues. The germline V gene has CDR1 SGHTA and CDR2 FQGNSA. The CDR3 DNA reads TGTGCCAGCAGCTCTCTAGCGGGAATGGTCACAGATACGCAGTATTTT. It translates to CASSSLAGMVTDTQYF. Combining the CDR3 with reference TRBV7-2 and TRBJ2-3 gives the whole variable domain GAGVSQSPSNKVTEKGKDVELRCDPISGHTALYWYRQSLGQGLEFLIYFQGNSAPDKSGLPSDRFSAERTGGSVSTLTIQRTQQEDSAVYLCASSSLAGMVTDTQYFGPGTRLTVL.

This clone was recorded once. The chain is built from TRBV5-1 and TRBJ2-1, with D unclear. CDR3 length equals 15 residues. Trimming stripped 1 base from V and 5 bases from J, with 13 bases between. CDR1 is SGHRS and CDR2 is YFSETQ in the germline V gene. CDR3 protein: CASSLFRGSDNEQFF. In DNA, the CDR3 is TGCGCCAGCAGCTTGTTTCGCGGATCGGACAATGAGCAGTTCTTC.

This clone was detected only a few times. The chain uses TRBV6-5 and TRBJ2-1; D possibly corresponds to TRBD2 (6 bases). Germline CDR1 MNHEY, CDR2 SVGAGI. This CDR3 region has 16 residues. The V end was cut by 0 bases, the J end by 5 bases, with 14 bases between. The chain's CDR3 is CASSYSFGGGDNEQFF. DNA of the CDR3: TGTGCCAGCAGTTACTCGTTCGGGGGAGGCGACAATGAGCAGTTCTTC.

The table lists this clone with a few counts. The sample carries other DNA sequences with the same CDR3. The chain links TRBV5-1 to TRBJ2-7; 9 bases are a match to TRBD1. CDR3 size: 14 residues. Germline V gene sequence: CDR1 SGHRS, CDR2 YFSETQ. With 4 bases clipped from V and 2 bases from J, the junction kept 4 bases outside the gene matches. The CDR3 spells CASSTRQGAYEQYF. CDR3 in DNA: TGCGCCAGCAGCACGCGACAGGGGGCCTACGAGCAGTACTTC. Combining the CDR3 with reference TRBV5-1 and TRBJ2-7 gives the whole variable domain KAGVTQTPRYLIKTRGQQVTLSCSPISGHRSVSWYQQTPGQGLQFLFEYFSETQRNKGNFPGRFSGRQFSNSRSEMNVSTLELGDSALYLCASSTRQGAYEQYFGPGTRLTVT.

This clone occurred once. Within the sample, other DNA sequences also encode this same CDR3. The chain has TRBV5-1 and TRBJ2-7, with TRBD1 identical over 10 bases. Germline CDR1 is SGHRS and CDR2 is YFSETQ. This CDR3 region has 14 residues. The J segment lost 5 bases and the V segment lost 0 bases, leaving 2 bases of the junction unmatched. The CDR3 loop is CASSLGTGGNEQYF. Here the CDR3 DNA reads TGCGCCAGCAGCTTGGGGACAGGGGGGAACGAGCAGTACTTC.

CDR3 in DNA: TGTGCCACCGGGTCCAGGTTGTCTGGGGCCAACGTCCTGACTTTC. This gives the protein CATGSRLSGANVLTF. The V gene is TRBV15, the J gene TRBJ2-6; no reliable D call. Germline V gene lookup returns CDR1 LNHNV and CDR2 YYDKDF (reference sequence). The CDR3 is 15 amino acids. V was clipped by 8 bases and J by 1 base, with 12 bases between them.

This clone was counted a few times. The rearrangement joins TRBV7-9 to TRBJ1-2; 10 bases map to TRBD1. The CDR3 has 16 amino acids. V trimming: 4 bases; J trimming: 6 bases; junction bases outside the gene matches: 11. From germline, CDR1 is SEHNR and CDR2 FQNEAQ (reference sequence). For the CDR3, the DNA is TGTGCCAGCAGCTACGAATACCGACAGGGGGCAGATGGCTACACCTTC. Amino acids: CASSYEYRQGADGYTF. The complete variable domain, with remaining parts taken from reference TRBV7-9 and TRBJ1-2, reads DTGVSQNPRHKITKRGQNVTFRCDPISEHNRLYWYRQTLGQGPEFLTYFQNEAQLEKSRLLSDRFSAERPKGSFSTLEIQRTEQGDSAMYLCASSYEYRQGADGYTFGSGTRLTVV.

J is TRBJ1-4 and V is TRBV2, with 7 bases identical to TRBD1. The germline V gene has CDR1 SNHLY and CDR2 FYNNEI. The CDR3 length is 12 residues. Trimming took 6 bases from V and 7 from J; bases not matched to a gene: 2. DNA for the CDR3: TGTGCCAGCAGGGGACAGAGTGAAAAACTGTTTTTT. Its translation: CASRGQSEKLFF.

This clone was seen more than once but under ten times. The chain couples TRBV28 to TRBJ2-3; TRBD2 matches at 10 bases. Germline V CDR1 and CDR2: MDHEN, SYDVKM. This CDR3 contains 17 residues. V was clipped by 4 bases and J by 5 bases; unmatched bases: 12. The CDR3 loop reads CASSSQRAGGPIDTQYF. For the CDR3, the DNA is TGTGCCAGCAGTTCCCAGAGAGCGGGAGGGCCTATAGATACGCAGTATTTT.

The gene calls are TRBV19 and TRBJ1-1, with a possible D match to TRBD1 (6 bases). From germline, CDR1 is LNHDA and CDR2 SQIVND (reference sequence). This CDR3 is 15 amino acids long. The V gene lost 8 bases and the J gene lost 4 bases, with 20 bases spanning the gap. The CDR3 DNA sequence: TGTGCCAGTGCCGGGACAAGGGATCTGCGCACTGAAGCTTTCTTT. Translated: CASAGTRDLRTEAFF. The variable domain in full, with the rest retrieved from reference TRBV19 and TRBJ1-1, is DGGITQSPKYLFRKEGQNVTLSCEQNLNHDAMYWYRQDPGQGLRLIYYSQIVNDFQKGDIAEGYSVSREKKESFPLTVTSAQKNPTAFYLCASAGTRDLRTEAFFGQGTRLTVV.

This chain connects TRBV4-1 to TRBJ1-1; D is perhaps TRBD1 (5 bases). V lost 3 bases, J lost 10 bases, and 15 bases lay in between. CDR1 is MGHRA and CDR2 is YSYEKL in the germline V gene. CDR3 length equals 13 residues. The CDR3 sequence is CASSHTTGFGAFF. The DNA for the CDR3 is TGCGCCAGCAGCCACACCACAGGATTTGGAGCTTTCTTT.

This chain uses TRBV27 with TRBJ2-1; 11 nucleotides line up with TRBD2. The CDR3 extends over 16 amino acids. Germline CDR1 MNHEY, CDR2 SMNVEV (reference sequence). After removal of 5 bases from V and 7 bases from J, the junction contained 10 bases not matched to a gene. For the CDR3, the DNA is TGTGCCAGCAGTGGTAGCGGGAGGGCCGTGGGAAATGAGCAGTTCTTC. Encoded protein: CASSGSGRAVGNEQFF.

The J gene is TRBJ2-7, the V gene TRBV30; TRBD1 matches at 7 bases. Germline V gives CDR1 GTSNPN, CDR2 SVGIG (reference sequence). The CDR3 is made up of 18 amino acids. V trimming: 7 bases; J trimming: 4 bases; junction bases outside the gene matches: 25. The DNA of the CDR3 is TGTGCCTCGCGTGGCGGGCACCCTCCCGGACAGGCGCGGTACGAGCAGTACTTC. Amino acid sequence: CASRGGHPPGQARYEQYF.

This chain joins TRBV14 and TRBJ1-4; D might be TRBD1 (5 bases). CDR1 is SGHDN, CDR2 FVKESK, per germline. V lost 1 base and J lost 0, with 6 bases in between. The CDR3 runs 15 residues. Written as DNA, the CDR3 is TGTGCCAGCAGCCAAGGGGGCGCAACTAATGAAAAACTGTTTTTT. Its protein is CASSQGGATNEKLFF.